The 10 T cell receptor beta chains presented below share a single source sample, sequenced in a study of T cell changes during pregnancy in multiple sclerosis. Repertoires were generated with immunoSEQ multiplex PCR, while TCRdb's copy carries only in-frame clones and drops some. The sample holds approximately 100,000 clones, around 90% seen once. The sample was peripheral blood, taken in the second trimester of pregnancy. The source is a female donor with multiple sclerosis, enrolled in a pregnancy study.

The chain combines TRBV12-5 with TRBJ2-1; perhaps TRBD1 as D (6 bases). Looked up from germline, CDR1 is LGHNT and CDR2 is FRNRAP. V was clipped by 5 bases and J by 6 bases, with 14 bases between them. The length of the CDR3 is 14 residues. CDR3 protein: CASGPGAAPNEQFF. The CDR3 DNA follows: TGTGCTAGTGGTCCAGGGGCAGCCCCCAATGAGCAGTTCTTC.

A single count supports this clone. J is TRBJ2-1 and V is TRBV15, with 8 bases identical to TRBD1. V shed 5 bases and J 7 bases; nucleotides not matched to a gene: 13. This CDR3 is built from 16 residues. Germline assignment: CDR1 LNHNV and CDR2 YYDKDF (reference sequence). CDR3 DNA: TGTGCCACCAGCTTTCAAACAGGGGGGATAGGGAATGAGCAGTTCTTC. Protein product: CATSFQTGGIGNEQFF.

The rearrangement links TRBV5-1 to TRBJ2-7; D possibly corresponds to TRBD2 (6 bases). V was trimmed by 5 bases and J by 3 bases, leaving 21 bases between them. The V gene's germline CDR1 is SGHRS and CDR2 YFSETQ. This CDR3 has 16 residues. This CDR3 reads CASRQGVTRSDYEQYF. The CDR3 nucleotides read TGCGCCAGCAGACAAGGCGTGACTAGGTCGGACTACGAGCAGTACTTC.

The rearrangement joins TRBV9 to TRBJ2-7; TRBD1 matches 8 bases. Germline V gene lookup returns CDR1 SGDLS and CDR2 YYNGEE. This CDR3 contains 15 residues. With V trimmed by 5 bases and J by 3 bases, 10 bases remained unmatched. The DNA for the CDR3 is TGTGCCAGCAGAAGATTCCGGGACAGGATCTACGAGCAGTACTTC. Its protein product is CASRRFRDRIYEQYF.

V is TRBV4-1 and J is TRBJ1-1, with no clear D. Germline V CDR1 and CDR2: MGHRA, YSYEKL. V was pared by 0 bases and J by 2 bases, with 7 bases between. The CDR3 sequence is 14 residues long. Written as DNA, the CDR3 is TGCGCCAGCAGCCAAGAACAGCTTAACACTGAAGCTTTCTTT. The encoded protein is CASSQEQLNTEAFF.

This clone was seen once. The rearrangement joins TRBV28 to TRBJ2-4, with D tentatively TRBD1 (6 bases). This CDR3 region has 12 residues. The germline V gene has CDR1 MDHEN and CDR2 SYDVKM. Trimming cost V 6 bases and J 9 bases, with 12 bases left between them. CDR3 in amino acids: CASSPGTTIQYF. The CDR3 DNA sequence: TGTGCCAGCAGCCCCGGGACAACCATTCAGTACTTC.

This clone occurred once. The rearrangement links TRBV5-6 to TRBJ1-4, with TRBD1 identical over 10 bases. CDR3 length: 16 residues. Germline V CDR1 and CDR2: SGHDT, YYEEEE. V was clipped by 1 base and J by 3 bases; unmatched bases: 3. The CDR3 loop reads CASSLYGTGANEKLFF. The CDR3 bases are TGTGCCAGCAGCTTGTACGGGACAGGGGCTAATGAAAAACTGTTTTTT.

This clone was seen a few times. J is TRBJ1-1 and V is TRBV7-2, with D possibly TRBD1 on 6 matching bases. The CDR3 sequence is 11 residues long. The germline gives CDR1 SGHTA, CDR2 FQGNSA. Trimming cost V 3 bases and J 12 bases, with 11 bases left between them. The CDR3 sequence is CASSLKGVTFF. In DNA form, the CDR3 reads TGTGCCAGCAGCTTGAAGGGGGTAACTTTCTTT.

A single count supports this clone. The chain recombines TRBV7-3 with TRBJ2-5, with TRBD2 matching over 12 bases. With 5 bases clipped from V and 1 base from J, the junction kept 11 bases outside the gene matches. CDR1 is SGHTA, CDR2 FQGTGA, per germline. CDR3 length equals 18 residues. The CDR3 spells CASSQELAGGGGQETQYF. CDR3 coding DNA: TGTGCCAGCAGCCAAGAACTAGCGGGAGGCGGGGGCCAAGAGACCCAGTACTTC.

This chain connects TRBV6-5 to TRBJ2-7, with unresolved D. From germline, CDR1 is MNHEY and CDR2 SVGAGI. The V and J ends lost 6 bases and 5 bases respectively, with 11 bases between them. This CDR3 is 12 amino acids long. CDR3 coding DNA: TGTGCCAGCAGCCGTGGTGGCCACGAGCAGTACTTC. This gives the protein CASSRGGHEQYF.